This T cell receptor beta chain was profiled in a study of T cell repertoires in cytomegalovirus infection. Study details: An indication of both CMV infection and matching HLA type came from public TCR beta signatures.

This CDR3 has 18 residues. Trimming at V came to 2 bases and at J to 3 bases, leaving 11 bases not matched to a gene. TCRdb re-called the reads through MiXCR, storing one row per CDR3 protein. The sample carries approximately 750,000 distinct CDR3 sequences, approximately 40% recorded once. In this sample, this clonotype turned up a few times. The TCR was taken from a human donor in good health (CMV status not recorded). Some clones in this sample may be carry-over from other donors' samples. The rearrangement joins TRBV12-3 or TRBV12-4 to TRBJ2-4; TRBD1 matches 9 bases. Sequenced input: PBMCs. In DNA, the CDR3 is TGTGCCAGCAGTTTATTTGGGCTAGGACAGGGGCTCAAAAACATTCAGTACTTC. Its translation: CASSLFGLGQGLKNIQYF.